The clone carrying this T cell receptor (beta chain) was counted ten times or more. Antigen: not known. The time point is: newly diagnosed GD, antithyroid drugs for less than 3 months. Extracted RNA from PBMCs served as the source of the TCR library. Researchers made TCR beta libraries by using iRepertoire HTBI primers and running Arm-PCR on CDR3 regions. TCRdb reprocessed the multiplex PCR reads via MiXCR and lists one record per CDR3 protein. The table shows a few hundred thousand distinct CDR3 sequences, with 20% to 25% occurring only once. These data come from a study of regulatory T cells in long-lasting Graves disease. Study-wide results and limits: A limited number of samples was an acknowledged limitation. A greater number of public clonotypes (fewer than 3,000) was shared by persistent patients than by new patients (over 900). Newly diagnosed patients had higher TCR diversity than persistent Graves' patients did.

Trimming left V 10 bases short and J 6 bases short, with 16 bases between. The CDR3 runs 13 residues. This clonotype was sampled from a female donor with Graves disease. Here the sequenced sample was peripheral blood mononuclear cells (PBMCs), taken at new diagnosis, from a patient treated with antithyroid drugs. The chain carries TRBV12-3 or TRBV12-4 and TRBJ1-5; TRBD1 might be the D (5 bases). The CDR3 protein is CATSPGQRQPQHF. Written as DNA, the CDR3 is TGTGCCACCTCACCGGGGCAGCGTCAGCCCCAGCATTTT.